Listed here are 31 T cell receptor beta chains from one sample, sequenced in a study of long-term antiretroviral therapy in people with HIV. An immunoSEQ assay, version v3.0, was performed at survey level. The method was immunoSEQ multiplex PCR; TCRdb's version includes in-frame clones alone and lacks a portion of them. The sample shows around 12,000 clones, about 87% of them seen only once. The sample was unsorted PBMCs, taken 2.1 years after starting antiretroviral therapy. Receptors were obtained from a woman aged 40 to 50 with HIV.

This chain links TRBV6-5 with TRBJ1-3, with D unresolved. V was clipped by 6 bases and J by 0 bases, with 9 bases between them. CDR3 length: 14 residues. Germline V gene data show CDR1 as MNHEY and CDR2 as SVGAGI. Here the CDR3 reads CASRPVSSGNTIYF. In DNA form, the CDR3 reads TGTGCCAGCAGGCCAGTAAGCTCTGGAAACACCATATATTTT.

This clone was detected once. The chain combines TRBV7-8 with TRBJ1-1; TRBD1 agrees at 7 bases. J gave up 0 bases and V 10 bases, and 8 bases lay outside the gene matches. The CDR3 extends over 14 amino acids. Looked up from germline, CDR1 is SGHVS and CDR2 is FQNEAQ. For the CDR3, the DNA is TGTGCCACCGACTGGGGACAGATGAACACTGAAGCTTTCTTT. Translation: CATDWGQMNTEAFF.

This chain connects TRBV11-3 to TRBJ2-1; 9 bases agree with TRBD2. The germline V gene encodes CDR1 SGHNT and CDR2 YENEEA. J lost 4 bases, V lost 5 bases, and 6 bases had no gene match. The CDR3 has 15 residues. The CDR3: CASSRSGGDYNEQFF. CDR3 coding DNA: TGTGCCAGCAGCCGTAGCGGGGGAGATTACAATGAGCAGTTCTTC.

The CDR3 reads CASSLAVQRGSYEQYF. In nucleotides, the CDR3 is TGTGCCAGCAGCTTAGCAGTTCAGCGGGGGTCCTACGAGCAGTACTTC. This rearrangement joins TRBV7-8 to TRBJ2-7, with TRBD2 identical over 8 bases. Losses at the gene ends were 0 bases for V and 1 base for J; bases not matched to a gene: 5. Germline CDR1 is SGHVS and CDR2 is FQNEAQ. This CDR3 is built from 16 residues.

Here the CDR3 DNA reads TGCGCCAGCAGCTTGGCCCTGGGGGAAAACACAGATACGCAGTATTTT. Translation: CASSLALGENTDTQYF. The V and J genes are TRBV5-1 and TRBJ2-3; D tentatively fits TRBD1 or TRBD2 (5 bases each). The V gene's germline CDR1 is SGHRS and CDR2 YFSETQ. The V gene lost 0 bases and the J gene lost 2 bases, with 13 bases spanning the gap. The CDR3 has 16 residues.

The chain is built from TRBV5-5 and TRBJ1-1, with 7 bases aligning to TRBD1. J lost 2 bases, V lost 4 bases, and 5 bases had no gene match. The CDR3 consists of 14 residues. The germline CDR1 and CDR2 sequences are SGHKS and YYEKEE (reference sequence). In DNA, the CDR3 is TGTGCCAGCAGCGGGGGGACAGCCAACACTGAAGCTTTCTTT. Its translation: CASSGGTANTEAFF.

The V call is TRBV5-6, the J call TRBJ2-3; D is perhaps TRBD2 (6 bases). V was trimmed by 2 bases and J by 13 bases, leaving 14 bases between them. The CDR3 covers 12 residues. Germline V gives CDR1 SGHDT, CDR2 YYEEEE. CDR3 sequence: CASSFGTGEEYF. CDR3 coding DNA: TGTGCCAGCAGCTTCGGGACTGGGGAGGAGTATTTT.

This rearrangement joins TRBV29-1 to TRBJ1-4; maybe TRBD1 (6 bases). CDR1 SQVTM and CDR2 ANQGSEA come from the germline V gene. The CDR3 length is 16 residues. The V end was cut by 4 bases, the J end by 2 bases, with 17 bases between. The CDR3 DNA follows: TGCAGCGTTGGGGGGGCGCACCCAAGGACTAATGAAAAACTGTTTTTT. Its protein is CSVGGAHPRTNEKLFF.

The chain is built from TRBV25-1 and TRBJ1-3; D unclear. CDR3 length: 16 residues. Germline loops: CDR1 MGHDK, CDR2 SYGVNS. The V gene lost 4 bases and the J gene lost 2 bases, with 15 bases spanning the gap. CDR3 DNA: TGTGCCAGCAGTGGGGATGTTCAGAGGGCTGGAAACACCATATATTTT. As protein: CASSGDVQRAGNTIYF. Complete variable domain (other parts from reference TRBV25-1 and TRBJ1-3): EADIYQTPRYLVIGTGKKITLECSQTMGHDKMYWYQQDPGMELHLIHYSYGVNSTEKGDLSSESTVSRIRTEHFPLTLESARPSHTSQYLCASSGDVQRAGNTIYFGEGSWLTVV.

This clone was counted only a few times. The V and J genes are TRBV9 and TRBJ2-1; 7 bases are a match to TRBD2. The CDR3 runs 16 residues. Germline assignment: CDR1 SGDLS and CDR2 YYNGEE. Trimming took 2 bases from V and 0 from J; bases not matched to a gene: 5. CDR3 coding DNA: TGTGCCAGCAGCGTGGGGGGAGGGAACTCCTACAATGAGCAGTTCTTC. Amino acid sequence: CASSVGGGNSYNEQFF.

The chain joins TRBV30 to TRBJ2-7; TRBD2 matches at 8 bases. CDR3 length: 12 amino acids. Trimming at V came to 4 bases and at J to 12 bases, leaving 11 bases not matched to a gene. The germline V gene encodes CDR1 GTSNPN and CDR2 SVGIG (reference sequence). CDR3 residues: CAWTPNAGGPYF. The DNA of the CDR3 is TGTGCCTGGACCCCTAATGCGGGGGGTCCGTACTTC.

This clone has only a few counts. This rearrangement joins TRBV30 to TRBJ2-7, with D unresolved. The ends were cut back, 2 bases at V and 0 bases at J, with 5 bases in the middle. CDR3 size: 12 residues. Per germline, CDR1 GTSNPN and CDR2 SVGIG (reference sequence). In nucleotides, the CDR3 is TGTGCCTGGAGTACCAGCTCCTACGAGCAGTACTTC. The encoded protein is CAWSTSSYEQYF.

As regards this clone: The germline gene is not matched at one end of the junction; a read error may be the cause. The rearrangement joins TRBV5-6 to TRBJ1-2; unclear D gene. The CDR3 covers 12 residues. CDR1 and CDR2 (germline): SGHDT, YYEEEE. As DNA, the CDR3 is TGTGCCAGCAGCTTGGCCTGGCAGGAATGTTCTTTC. Its translation: CASSLAWQECSF.

This chain joins TRBV6-1 and TRBJ1-3; 10 bases fit TRBD1. CDR3 size: 17 residues. The J segment lost 2 bases and the V segment lost 0 bases, leaving 4 bases of the junction unmatched. The germline V gene has CDR1 MNHNS and CDR2 SASEGT. CDR3 in amino acids: CASSEASTGGAGNTIYF. CDR3 DNA: TGTGCCAGCAGTGAAGCTTCGACAGGGGGCGCTGGAAACACCATATATTTT.

V gene TRBV18 combines with J gene TRBJ1-1; D perhaps matches TRBD1 (6 bases). Trimming removed 6 bases at V and 4 bases at J, with 21 bases between. The CDR3 is 16 residues long. Germline V gene sequence: CDR1 KGHSH, CDR2 LQKENI. The CDR3 loop is CASSPRSRGPSTEAFF. The CDR3 bases are TGTGCCAGCTCCCCAAGGAGCCGGGGGCCAAGCACTGAAGCTTTCTTT.

This chain joins TRBV29-1 and TRBJ2-3; D may be TRBD1 (6 bases). Germline CDR1 SQVTM, CDR2 ANQGSEA. The CDR3 spans 12 residues. The germline V and J ends were trimmed by 7 bases and 5 bases, with 13 bases remaining between them. CDR3 DNA: TGCAGCGGCCGACAGGCCCTAGATACGCAGTATTTT. It specifies CSGRQALDTQYF.

This chain joins TRBV6-5 and TRBJ2-2, with D maybe TRBD2 (5 bases). Trimming left V 0 bases short and J 7 bases short, with 12 bases between. Per germline, CDR1 MNHEY and CDR2 SVGAGI. The CDR3 sequence is 15 residues long. CDR3 in DNA: TGTGCCAGCAGTTACTCACCGGGGTTGGGCGGGGAGCTGTTTTTT. It is translated as CASSYSPGLGGELFF.

This sequence joins TRBV5-4 and TRBJ2-5, with D perhaps TRBD2 (6 bases). Germline V gene data show CDR1 as SGHNT and CDR2 as YYREEE (reference sequence). Trimming cost V 7 bases and J 2 bases, with 15 bases left between them. This CDR3 is 14 amino acids long. CDR3 amino acids: CASEVGRGQETQYF. CDR3 DNA: TGTGCCAGCGAGGTCGGACGGGGGCAAGAGACCCAGTACTTC. The variable domain in full, completed from reference TRBV5-4 and TRBJ2-5, reads ETGVTQSPTHLIKTRGQQVTLRCSSQSGHNTVSWYQQALGQGPQFIFQYYREEENGRGNFPPRFSGLQFPNYSSELNVNALELDDSALYLCASEVGRGQETQYFGPGTRLLVL.

The J gene is TRBJ1-5, the V gene TRBV2; D is undetermined. Trimming took 5 bases from V and 9 from J, leaving 17 bases between them. This CDR3 contains 14 residues. Germline V lookup: CDR1 SNHLY, CDR2 FYNNEI. CDR3 nucleotides: TGTGCCAGCAGTCCACCTCTGAGGCTCGGGCCCCAGCATTTT. Amino acids: CASSPPLRLGPQHF.

The rearrangement links TRBV11-1 to TRBJ1-2; D is undetermined. V was cut by 8 bases and J by 6 bases, with 19 bases left in between. CDR3 size: 14 residues. CDR1 and CDR2 from the germline V gene are SGHAT and FQDESV (reference sequence). CDR3 in DNA: TGTGCCAGCTCTTTGGGGTCTTTGTTGGATGGCTACACCTTC. Protein product: CASSLGSLLDGYTF.

The chain uses TRBV4-3 and TRBJ2-3, with TRBD2 matching over 8 bases. This CDR3 contains 18 residues. V gave up 0 bases and J gave up 0 bases; unmatched junction bases: 8. Germline CDR1 reads LGHNA; CDR2 reads YSLEER. The CDR3: CASSQDRRRLASTDTQYF. CDR3 nucleotides: TGCGCCAGCAGCCAAGATCGGCGACGACTAGCGAGCACAGATACGCAGTATTTT.

The chain recombines TRBV30 with TRBJ1-5; D is uncertain. Deletions cut 2 bases from V and 6 bases from J, with 11 bases between. There are 13 residues in the CDR3. Germline CDR1 reads GTSNPN; CDR2 reads SVGIG (reference sequence). Here the CDR3 reads CAWSSPLPQPQHF. The CDR3 region has the DNA TGTGCCTGGAGTAGCCCTCTGCCTCAGCCCCAGCATTTT.

The rearrangement uses TRBV11-3 and TRBJ2-7; D remains unclear. V was cut by 5 bases and J by 6 bases, with 11 bases left in between. Germline CDR1 SGHNT, CDR2 YENEEA. The CDR3 is 12 amino acids. The CDR3: CASSPLSGEQYF. CDR3 DNA: TGTGCCAGCAGCCCCTTATCCGGCGAGCAGTACTTC.

V is TRBV7-7 and J is TRBJ2-5, with 7 positions matching TRBD2. The CDR3 has 15 residues. V lost 1 base and J lost 2; bases outside the gene matches: 4. Per germline, CDR1 SSHAT and CDR2 FNYEAQ (reference sequence). CDR3 bases: TGTGCCAGCAGCTTAGGTGGCGGGGGACAAGAGACCCAGTACTTC. Its translation is CASSLGGGGQETQYF.

This chain uses TRBV27 with TRBJ2-7; D possibly uses TRBD1 or TRBD2 (5 bases each). The V gene's germline CDR1 is MNHEY and CDR2 SMNVEV (reference sequence). V shed 4 bases and J shed 0 bases, with 13 bases lying between them. The CDR3 runs 15 residues. The CDR3 protein is CASSWDRGPSYEQYF. The CDR3 DNA reads as TGTGCCAGCAGTTGGGACCGGGGACCCTCCTACGAGCAGTACTTC.

The V and J genes are TRBV18 and TRBJ2-1; TRBD1 is a possible D gene (6 bases). V gave up 3 bases and J gave up 9 bases, with 15 bases separating them. CDR1 is KGHSH, CDR2 LQKENI, per germline. The CDR3 sequence is 14 residues long. This chain's CDR3 is CASSPNRDGSEQFF. The CDR3 DNA sequence: TGTGCCAGCTCACCTAACAGGGATGGAAGTGAGCAGTTCTTC. The variable domain in full, with the rest retrieved from reference TRBV18 and TRBJ2-1, is NAGVMQNPRHLVRRRGQEARLRCSPMKGHSHVYWYRQLPEEGLKFMVYLQKENIIDESGMPKERFSAEFPKEGPSILRIQQVVRGDSAAYFCASSPNRDGSEQFFGPGTRLTVL.

The chain combines TRBV4-3 with TRBJ2-7; D tentatively reads TRBD1 or TRBD2 (5 bases each). Trimming cost V 4 bases and J 3 bases, with 16 bases left between them. Per the germline V gene, CDR1 is LGHNA and CDR2 is YSLEER. This CDR3 contains 15 residues. The CDR3 region has the DNA TGCGCCAGCAGCCGAGACCGGGGCCATTACTACGAGCAGTACTTC. It encodes CASSRDRGHYYEQYF.

The chain carries TRBV7-9 and TRBJ2-3; 7 bases align to TRBD1. The CDR3 has 15 amino acids. Germline V gene data show CDR1 as SEHNR and CDR2 as FQNEAQ (reference sequence). V shed 5 bases and J 2 bases; nucleotides not matched to a gene: 7. CDR3 region: CASSLKGQNTDTQYF. The CDR3 DNA is TGTGCCAGCAGCCTAAAGGGACAGAACACAGATACGCAGTATTTT.

This rearrangement joins TRBV6-5 to TRBJ2-3; D ambiguous. The CDR3 length is 14 residues. From germline, CDR1 is MNHEY and CDR2 SVGAGI. The V gene lost 0 bases and the J gene lost 1 base, with 5 bases spanning the gap. The CDR3 is CASSYSFRTDTQYF. CDR3 nucleotides: TGTGCCAGCAGTTACTCGTTCCGCACAGATACGCAGTATTTT.

The J gene is TRBJ1-4, the V gene TRBV2; TRBD1 matches 7 bases. Germline V gene sequence: CDR1 SNHLY, CDR2 FYNNEI. The V and J ends lost 5 bases and 8 bases, in that order; junction bases with no gene match: 5. The CDR3 runs to 13 residues. CDR3 sequence reads: CASSQGVREKLFF. The CDR3 DNA sequence: TGTGCCAGCAGTCAGGGGGTCAGAGAAAAACTGTTTTTT.

Within the sample, this clone is medium-sized. The CDR3 here is CASGGSEGSTDTQYF. The CDR3 region has the DNA TGTGCCAGCGGGGGGTCCGAGGGGAGCACAGATACGCAGTATTTT. The chain recombines TRBV18 with TRBJ2-3; D may be TRBD2 (6 bases). The length of the CDR3 is 15 residues. V lost 8 bases and J 0 bases, leaving 15 bases between the germline ends. Germline V CDR1 and CDR2: KGHSH, LQKENI.